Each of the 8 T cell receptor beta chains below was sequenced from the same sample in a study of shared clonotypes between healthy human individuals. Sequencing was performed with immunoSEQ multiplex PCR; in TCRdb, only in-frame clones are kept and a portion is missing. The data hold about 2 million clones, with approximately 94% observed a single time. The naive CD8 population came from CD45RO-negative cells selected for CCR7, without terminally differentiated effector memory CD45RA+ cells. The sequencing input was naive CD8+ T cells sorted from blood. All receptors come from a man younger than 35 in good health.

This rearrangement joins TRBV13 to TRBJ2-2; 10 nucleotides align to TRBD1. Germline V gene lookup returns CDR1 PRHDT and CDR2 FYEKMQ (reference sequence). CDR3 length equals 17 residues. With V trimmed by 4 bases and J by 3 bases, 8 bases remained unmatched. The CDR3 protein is CASSSTRDRGDTGELFF. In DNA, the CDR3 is TGTGCCAGCAGCTCGACTCGGGACAGGGGAGACACCGGGGAGCTGTTTTTT.

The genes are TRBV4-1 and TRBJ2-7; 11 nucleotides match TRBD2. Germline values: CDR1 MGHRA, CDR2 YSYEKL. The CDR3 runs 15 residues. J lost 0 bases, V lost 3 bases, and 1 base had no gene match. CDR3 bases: TGCGCCAGCAGCCATGGGACTAGCGGCTCCTACGAGCAGTACTTC. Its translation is CASSHGTSGSYEQYF.

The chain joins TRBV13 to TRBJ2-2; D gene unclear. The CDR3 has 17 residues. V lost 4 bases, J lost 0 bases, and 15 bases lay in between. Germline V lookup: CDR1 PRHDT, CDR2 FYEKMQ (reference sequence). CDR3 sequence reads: CASSSLPRSANTGELFF. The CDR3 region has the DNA TGTGCCAGCAGCTCTCTTCCGCGGTCTGCGAACACCGGGGAGCTGTTTTTT.

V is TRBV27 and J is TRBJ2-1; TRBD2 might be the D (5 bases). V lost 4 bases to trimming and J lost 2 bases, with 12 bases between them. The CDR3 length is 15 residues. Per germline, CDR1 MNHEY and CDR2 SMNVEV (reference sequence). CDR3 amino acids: CASSSDWEPYNEQFF. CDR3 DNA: TGTGCCAGCAGTTCAGACTGGGAGCCCTACAATGAGCAGTTCTTC.

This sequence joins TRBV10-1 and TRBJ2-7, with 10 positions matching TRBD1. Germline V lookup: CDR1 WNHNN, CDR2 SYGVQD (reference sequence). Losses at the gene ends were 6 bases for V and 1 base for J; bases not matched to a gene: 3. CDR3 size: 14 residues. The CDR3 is CASSGDRGSYEQYF. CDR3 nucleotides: TGCGCCAGCAGCGGGGACAGGGGTTCCTACGAGCAGTACTTC.

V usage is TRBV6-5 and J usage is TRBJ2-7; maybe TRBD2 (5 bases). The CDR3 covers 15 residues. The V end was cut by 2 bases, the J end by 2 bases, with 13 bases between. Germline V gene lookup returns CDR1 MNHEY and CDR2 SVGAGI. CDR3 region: CASSYGLEGTYEQYF. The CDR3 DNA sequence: TGTGCCAGCAGTTACGGCCTAGAGGGAACCTACGAGCAGTACTTC.

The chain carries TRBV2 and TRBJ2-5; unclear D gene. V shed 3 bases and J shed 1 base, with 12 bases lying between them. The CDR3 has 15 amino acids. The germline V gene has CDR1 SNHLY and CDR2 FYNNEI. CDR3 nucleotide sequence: TGTGCCAGCAGTGACGGATGGGGTGGCCAAGAGACCCAGTACTTC. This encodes CASSDGWGGQETQYF.

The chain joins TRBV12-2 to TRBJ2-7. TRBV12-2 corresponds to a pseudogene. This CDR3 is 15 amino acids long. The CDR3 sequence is CASRSSPPCSYEQYF. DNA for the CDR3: TGTGCAAGTCGCTCATCCCCCCCCTGCTCCTACGAGCAGTACTTC.